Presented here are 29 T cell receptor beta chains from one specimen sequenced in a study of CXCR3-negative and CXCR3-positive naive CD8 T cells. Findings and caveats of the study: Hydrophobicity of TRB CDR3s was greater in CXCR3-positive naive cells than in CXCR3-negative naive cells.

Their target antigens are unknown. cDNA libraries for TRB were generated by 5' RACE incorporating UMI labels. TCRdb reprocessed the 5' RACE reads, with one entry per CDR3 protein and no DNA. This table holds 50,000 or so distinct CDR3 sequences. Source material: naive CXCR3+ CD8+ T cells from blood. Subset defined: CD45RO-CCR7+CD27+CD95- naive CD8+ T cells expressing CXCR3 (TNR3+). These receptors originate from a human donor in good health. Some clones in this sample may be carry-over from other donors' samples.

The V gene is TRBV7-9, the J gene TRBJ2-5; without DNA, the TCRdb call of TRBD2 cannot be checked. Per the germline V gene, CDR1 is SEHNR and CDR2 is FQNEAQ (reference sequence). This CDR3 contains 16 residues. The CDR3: CASSSNPRTSDETQYF. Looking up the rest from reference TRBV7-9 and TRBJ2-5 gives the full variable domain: DTGVSQNPRHKITKRGQNVTFRCDPISEHNRLYWYRQTLGQGPEFLTYFQNEAQLEKSRLLSDRFSAERPKGSFSTLEIQRTEQGDSAMYLCASSSNPRTSDETQYFGPGTRLLVL.

CDR3 protein: CSATQGYQPQHF. The chain employs TRBV20-1 and TRBJ1-5; TCRdb's D gene call, TRBD1, goes unchecked for lack of DNA. Germline CDR1 and CDR2: DFQATT and SNEGSKA (reference sequence). CDR3 length: 12 residues.

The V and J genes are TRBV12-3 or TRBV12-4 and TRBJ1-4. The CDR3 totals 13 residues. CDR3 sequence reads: CASMTIPNEKLFF.

The chain's CDR3 is CASRTGLAGASYEQYF. The chain employs TRBV7-8 and TRBJ2-7; TCRdb calls TRBD2, which cannot be checked without DNA. Germline V CDR1 and CDR2: SGHVS, FQNEAQ. The CDR3 covers 16 residues.

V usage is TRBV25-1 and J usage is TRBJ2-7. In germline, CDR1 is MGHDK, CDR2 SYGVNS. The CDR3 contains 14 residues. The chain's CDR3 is CASRGPNSFYEQYF.

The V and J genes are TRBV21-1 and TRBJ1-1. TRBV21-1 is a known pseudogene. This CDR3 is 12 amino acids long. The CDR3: CASSKGASPAFF.

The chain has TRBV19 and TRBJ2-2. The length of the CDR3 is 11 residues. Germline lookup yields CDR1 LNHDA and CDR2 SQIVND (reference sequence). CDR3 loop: CASTWAGELFF.

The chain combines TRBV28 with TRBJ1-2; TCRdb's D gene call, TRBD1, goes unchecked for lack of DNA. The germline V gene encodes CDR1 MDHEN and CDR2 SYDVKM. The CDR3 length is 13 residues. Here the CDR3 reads CASRYGGDYGYTF.

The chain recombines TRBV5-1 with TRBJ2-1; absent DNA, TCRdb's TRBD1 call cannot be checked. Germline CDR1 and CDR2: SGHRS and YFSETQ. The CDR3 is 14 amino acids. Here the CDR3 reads CASSLPPGDNEQFF.

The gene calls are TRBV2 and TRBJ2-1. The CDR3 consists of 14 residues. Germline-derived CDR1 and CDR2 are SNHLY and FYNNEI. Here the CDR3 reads CASSEISSYNEQFF.

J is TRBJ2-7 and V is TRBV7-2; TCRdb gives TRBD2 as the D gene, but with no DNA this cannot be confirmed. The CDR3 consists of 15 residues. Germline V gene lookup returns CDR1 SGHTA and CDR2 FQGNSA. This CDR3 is CASSPVAGGSYEQYF. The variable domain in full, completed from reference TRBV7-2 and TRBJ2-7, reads GAGVSQSPSNKVTEKGKDVELRCDPISGHTALYWYRQSLGQGLEFLIYFQGNSAPDKSGLPSDRFSAERTGGSVSTLTIQRTQQEDSAVYLCASSPVAGGSYEQYFGPGTRLTVT.

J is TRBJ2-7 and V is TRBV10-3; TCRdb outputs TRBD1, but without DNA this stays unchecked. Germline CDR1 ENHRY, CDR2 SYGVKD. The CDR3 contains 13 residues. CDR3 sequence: CAISPGPSYEQYF.

CDR3 amino acids: CASNPGLANEQFF. The gene calls are TRBV27 and TRBJ2-1; TCRdb returns TRBD2, unconfirmable since there is no DNA. CDR1 and CDR2 (germline): MNHEY, SMNVEV (reference sequence). The CDR3 has 13 residues.

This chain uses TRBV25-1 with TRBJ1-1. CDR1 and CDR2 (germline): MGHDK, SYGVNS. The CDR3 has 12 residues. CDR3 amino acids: CASSTGSTEAFF.

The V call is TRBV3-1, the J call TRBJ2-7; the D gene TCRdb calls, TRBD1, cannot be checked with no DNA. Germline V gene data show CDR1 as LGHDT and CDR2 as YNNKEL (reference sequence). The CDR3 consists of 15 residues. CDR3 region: CASSRPGQMIYEQYF.

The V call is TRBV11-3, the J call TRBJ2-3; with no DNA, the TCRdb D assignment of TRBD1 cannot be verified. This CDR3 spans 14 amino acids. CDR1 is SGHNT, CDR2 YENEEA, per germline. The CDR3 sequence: CASSGTDSTDTQYF.

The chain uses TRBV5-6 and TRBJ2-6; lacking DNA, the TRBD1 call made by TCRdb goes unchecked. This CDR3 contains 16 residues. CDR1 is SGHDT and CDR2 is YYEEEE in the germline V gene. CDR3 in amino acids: CASSPRGQEMSNVLTF.

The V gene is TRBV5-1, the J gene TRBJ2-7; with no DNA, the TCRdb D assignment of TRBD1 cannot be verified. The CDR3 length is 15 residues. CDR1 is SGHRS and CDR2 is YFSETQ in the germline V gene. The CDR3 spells CASSLLQGAIYEQYF.

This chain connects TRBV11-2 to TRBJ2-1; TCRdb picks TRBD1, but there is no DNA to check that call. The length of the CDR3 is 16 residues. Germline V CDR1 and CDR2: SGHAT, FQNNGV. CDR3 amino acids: CASSLDPRERSVEQFF.

The CDR3 is CASSFPVRGRKNYTF. The chain uses TRBV12-3 or TRBV12-4 and TRBJ1-2; TCRdb's D call of TRBD1 is untestable without DNA. CDR3 length equals 15 residues.

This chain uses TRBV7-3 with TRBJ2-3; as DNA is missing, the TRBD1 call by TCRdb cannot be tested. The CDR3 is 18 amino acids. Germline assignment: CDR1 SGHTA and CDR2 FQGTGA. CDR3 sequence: CASSLTSLGTPSTDTQYF. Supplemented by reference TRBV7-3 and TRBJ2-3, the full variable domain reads GAGVSQTPSNKVTEKGKYVELRCDPISGHTALYWYRQSLGQGPEFLIYFQGTGAADDSGLPNDRFFAVRPEGSVSTLKIQRTERGDSAVYLCASSLTSLGTPSTDTQYFGPGTRLTVL.

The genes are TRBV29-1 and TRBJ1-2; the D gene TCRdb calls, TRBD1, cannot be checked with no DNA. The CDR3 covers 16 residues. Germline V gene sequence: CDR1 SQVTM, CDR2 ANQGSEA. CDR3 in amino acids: CSVDMRWTGLNYGYTF.

The CDR3 sequence: CASSSPSSSTPYEQYF. This chain links TRBV28 with TRBJ2-7; TCRdb indicates TRBD1, and absent DNA this call remains unverified. CDR1 is MDHEN, CDR2 SYDVKM, per germline. The CDR3 is 16 residues long.

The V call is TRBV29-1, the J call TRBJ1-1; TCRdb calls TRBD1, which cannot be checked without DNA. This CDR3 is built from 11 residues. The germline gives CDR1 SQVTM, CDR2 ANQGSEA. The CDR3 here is CSAQGATEAFF.

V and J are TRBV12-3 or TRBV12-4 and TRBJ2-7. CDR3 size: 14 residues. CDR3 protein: CASSLTELSYEQYF.

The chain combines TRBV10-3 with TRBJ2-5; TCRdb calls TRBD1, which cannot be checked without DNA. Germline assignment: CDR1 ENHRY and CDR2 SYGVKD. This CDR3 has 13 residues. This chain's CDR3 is CAISRTGAETQYF.

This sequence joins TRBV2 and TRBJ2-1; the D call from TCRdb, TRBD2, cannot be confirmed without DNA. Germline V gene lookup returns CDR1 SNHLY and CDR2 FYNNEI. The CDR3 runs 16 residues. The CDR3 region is CASSSLSGGGYNEQFF.

The CDR3 sequence: CSVELTDRDYEQYF. The chain joins TRBV29-1 to TRBJ2-7; TCRdb names TRBD1, which stays unverified in the absence of DNA. Germline V gives CDR1 SQVTM, CDR2 ANQGSEA. The CDR3 runs 14 residues.

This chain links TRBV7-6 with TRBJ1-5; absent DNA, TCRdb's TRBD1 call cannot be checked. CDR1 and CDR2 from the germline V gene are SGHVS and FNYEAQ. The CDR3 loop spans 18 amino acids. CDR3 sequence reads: CASSFKPGQGISNQPQHF.